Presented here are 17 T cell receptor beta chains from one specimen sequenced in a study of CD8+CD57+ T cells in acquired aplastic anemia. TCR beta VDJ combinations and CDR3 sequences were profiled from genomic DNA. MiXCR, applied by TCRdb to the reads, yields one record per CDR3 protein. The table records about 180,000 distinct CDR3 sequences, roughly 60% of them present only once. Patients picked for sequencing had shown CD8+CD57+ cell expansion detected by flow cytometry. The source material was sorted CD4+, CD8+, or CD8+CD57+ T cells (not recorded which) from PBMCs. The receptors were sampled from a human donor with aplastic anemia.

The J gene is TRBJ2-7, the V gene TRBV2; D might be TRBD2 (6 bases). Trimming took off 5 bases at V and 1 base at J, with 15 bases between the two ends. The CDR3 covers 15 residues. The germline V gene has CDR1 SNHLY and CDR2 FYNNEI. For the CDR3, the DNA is TGTGCCAGCAGTCCGACCGGGGGTCCATCCTACGAGCAGTACTTC. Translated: CASSPTGGPSYEQYF.

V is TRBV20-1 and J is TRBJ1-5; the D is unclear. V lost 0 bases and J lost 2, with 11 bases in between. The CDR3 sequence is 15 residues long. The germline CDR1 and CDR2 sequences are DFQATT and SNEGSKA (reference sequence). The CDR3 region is CSAREYSLGNQPQHF. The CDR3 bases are TGCAGTGCTAGAGAATACAGCCTGGGCAATCAGCCCCAGCATTTT.

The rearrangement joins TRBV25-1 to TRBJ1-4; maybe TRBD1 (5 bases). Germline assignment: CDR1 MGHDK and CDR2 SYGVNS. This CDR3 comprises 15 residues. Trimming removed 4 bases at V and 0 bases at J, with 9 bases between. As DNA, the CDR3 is TGTGCCAGCAGTGCGTTAGGGGCAACTAATGAAAAACTGTTTTTT. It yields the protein CASSALGATNEKLFF.

Here the CDR3 reads CASGLITGVSSPLHF. The CDR3 nucleotides read TGTGCTAGTGGTTTGATCACAGGTGTTAGCTCACCCCTCCACTTT. The chain has TRBV12-5 and TRBJ1-6; the D gene is possibly TRBD1 (5 bases). Germline CDR1 is LGHNT and CDR2 is FRNRAP. V dropped 2 bases and J dropped 10 bases, with 15 bases sitting between them. The CDR3 extends over 15 amino acids.

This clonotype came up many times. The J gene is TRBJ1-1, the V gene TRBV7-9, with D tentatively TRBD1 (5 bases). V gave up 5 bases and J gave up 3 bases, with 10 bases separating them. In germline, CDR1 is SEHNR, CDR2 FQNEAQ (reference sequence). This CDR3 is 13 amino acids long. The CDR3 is CASSLPGDTEAFF. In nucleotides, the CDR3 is TGTGCCAGCAGCCTCCCGGGGGACACTGAAGCTTTCTTT.

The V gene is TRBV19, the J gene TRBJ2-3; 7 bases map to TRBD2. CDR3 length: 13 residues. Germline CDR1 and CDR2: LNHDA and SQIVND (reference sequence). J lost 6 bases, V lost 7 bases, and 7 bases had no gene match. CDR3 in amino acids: CASKAGEADTQYF. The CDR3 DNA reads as TGTGCCAGTAAGGCGGGAGAGGCGGATACGCAGTATTTT.

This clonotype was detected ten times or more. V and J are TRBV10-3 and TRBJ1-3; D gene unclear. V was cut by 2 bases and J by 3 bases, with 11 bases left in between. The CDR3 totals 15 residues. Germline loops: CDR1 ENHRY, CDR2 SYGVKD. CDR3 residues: CAISEPRELGNTIYF. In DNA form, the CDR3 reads TGTGCCATCAGTGAGCCTCGGGAGCTTGGAAACACCATATATTTT.

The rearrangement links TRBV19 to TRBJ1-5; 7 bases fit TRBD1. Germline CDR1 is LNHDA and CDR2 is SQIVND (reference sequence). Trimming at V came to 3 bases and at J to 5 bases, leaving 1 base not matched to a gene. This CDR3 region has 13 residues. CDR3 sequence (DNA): TGTGCCAGTAGTATGCAGGGGGATCAGCCCCAGCATTTT. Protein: CASSMQGDQPQHF.

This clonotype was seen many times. Here the CDR3 reads CASSHRDTSYEQYF. As DNA, the CDR3 is TGTGCCAGCAGCCACCGGGACACCTCCTACGAGCAGTACTTC. The chain uses TRBV7-9 and TRBJ2-7, with D possibly matching TRBD1 (6 bases). This CDR3 comprises 14 residues. Germline V CDR1 and CDR2: SEHNR, FQNEAQ (reference sequence). V lost 5 bases, J lost 0 bases, and 11 bases lay in between. The complete variable domain, with remaining parts taken from reference TRBV7-9 and TRBJ2-7, reads DTGVSQNPRHKITKRGQNVTFRCDPISEHNRLYWYRQTLGQGPEFLTYFQNEAQLEKSRLLSDRFSAERPKGSFSTLEIQRTEQGDSAMYLCASSHRDTSYEQYFGPGTRLTVT.

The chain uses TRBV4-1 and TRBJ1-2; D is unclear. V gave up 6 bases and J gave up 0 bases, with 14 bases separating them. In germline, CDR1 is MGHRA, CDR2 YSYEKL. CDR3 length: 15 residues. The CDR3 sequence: CASRPSLGTNYGYTF. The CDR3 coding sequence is TGCGCCAGCAGGCCAAGTTTGGGGACTAACTATGGCTACACCTTC.

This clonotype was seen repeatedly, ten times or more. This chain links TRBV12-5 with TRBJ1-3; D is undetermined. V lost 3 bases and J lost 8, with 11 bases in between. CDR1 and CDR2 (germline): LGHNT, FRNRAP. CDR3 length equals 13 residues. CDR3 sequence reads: CASGFSWEDTIYF. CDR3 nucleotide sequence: TGTGCTAGTGGTTTTTCCTGGGAGGACACCATATATTTT.

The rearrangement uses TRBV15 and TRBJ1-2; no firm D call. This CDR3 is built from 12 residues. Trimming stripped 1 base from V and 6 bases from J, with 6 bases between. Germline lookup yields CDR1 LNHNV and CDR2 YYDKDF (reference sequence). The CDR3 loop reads CATSRGQDGYTF. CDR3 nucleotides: TGTGCCACCAGCAGAGGGCAGGATGGCTACACCTTC.

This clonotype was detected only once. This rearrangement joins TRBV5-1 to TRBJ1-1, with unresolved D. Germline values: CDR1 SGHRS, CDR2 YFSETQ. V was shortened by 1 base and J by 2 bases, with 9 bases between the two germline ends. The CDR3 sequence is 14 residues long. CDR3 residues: CASSLWAANTEAFF. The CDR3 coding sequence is TGCGCCAGCAGCTTGTGGGCAGCCAACACTGAAGCTTTCTTT.

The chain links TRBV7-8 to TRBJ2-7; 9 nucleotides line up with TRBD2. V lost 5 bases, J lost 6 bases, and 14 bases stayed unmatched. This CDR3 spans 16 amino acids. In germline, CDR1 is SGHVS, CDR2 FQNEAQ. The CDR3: CASSPTSGRGGFEQYF. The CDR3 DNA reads TGTGCCAGCAGCCCGACCTCCGGGCGGGGGGGTTTCGAGCAGTACTTC. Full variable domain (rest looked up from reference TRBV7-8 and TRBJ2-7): GAGVSQSPRYKVAKRGQDVALRCDPISGHVSLFWYQQALGQGPEFLTYFQNEAQLDKSGLPSDRFFAERPEGSVSTLKIQRTQQEDSAVYLCASSPTSGRGGFEQYFGPGTRLTVT.

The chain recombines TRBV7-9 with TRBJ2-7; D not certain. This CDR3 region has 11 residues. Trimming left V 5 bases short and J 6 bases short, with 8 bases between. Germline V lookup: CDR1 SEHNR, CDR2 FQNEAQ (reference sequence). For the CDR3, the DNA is TGTGCCAGCAGCCCATCGTTCGAGCAGTACTTC. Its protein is CASSPSFEQYF.

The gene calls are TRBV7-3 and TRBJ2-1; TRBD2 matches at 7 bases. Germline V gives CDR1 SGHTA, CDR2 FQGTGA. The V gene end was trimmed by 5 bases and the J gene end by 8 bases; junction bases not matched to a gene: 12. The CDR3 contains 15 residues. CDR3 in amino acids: CASSPEASGSHEQFF. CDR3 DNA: TGTGCCAGCAGCCCCGAGGCTAGCGGTTCCCATGAGCAGTTCTTC. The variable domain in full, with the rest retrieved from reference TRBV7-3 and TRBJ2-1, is GAGVSQTPSNKVTEKGKYVELRCDPISGHTALYWYRQSLGQGPEFLIYFQGTGAADDSGLPNDRFFAVRPEGSVSTLKIQRTERGDSAVYLCASSPEASGSHEQFFGPGTRLTVL.

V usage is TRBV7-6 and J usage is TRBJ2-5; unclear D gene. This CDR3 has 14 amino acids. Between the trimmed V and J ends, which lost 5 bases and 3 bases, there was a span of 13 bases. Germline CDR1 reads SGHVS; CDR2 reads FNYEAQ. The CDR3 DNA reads TGTGCCAGCAGCCCCCGCTTGCAGAAAGAGACCCAGTACTTC. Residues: CASSPRLQKETQYF.